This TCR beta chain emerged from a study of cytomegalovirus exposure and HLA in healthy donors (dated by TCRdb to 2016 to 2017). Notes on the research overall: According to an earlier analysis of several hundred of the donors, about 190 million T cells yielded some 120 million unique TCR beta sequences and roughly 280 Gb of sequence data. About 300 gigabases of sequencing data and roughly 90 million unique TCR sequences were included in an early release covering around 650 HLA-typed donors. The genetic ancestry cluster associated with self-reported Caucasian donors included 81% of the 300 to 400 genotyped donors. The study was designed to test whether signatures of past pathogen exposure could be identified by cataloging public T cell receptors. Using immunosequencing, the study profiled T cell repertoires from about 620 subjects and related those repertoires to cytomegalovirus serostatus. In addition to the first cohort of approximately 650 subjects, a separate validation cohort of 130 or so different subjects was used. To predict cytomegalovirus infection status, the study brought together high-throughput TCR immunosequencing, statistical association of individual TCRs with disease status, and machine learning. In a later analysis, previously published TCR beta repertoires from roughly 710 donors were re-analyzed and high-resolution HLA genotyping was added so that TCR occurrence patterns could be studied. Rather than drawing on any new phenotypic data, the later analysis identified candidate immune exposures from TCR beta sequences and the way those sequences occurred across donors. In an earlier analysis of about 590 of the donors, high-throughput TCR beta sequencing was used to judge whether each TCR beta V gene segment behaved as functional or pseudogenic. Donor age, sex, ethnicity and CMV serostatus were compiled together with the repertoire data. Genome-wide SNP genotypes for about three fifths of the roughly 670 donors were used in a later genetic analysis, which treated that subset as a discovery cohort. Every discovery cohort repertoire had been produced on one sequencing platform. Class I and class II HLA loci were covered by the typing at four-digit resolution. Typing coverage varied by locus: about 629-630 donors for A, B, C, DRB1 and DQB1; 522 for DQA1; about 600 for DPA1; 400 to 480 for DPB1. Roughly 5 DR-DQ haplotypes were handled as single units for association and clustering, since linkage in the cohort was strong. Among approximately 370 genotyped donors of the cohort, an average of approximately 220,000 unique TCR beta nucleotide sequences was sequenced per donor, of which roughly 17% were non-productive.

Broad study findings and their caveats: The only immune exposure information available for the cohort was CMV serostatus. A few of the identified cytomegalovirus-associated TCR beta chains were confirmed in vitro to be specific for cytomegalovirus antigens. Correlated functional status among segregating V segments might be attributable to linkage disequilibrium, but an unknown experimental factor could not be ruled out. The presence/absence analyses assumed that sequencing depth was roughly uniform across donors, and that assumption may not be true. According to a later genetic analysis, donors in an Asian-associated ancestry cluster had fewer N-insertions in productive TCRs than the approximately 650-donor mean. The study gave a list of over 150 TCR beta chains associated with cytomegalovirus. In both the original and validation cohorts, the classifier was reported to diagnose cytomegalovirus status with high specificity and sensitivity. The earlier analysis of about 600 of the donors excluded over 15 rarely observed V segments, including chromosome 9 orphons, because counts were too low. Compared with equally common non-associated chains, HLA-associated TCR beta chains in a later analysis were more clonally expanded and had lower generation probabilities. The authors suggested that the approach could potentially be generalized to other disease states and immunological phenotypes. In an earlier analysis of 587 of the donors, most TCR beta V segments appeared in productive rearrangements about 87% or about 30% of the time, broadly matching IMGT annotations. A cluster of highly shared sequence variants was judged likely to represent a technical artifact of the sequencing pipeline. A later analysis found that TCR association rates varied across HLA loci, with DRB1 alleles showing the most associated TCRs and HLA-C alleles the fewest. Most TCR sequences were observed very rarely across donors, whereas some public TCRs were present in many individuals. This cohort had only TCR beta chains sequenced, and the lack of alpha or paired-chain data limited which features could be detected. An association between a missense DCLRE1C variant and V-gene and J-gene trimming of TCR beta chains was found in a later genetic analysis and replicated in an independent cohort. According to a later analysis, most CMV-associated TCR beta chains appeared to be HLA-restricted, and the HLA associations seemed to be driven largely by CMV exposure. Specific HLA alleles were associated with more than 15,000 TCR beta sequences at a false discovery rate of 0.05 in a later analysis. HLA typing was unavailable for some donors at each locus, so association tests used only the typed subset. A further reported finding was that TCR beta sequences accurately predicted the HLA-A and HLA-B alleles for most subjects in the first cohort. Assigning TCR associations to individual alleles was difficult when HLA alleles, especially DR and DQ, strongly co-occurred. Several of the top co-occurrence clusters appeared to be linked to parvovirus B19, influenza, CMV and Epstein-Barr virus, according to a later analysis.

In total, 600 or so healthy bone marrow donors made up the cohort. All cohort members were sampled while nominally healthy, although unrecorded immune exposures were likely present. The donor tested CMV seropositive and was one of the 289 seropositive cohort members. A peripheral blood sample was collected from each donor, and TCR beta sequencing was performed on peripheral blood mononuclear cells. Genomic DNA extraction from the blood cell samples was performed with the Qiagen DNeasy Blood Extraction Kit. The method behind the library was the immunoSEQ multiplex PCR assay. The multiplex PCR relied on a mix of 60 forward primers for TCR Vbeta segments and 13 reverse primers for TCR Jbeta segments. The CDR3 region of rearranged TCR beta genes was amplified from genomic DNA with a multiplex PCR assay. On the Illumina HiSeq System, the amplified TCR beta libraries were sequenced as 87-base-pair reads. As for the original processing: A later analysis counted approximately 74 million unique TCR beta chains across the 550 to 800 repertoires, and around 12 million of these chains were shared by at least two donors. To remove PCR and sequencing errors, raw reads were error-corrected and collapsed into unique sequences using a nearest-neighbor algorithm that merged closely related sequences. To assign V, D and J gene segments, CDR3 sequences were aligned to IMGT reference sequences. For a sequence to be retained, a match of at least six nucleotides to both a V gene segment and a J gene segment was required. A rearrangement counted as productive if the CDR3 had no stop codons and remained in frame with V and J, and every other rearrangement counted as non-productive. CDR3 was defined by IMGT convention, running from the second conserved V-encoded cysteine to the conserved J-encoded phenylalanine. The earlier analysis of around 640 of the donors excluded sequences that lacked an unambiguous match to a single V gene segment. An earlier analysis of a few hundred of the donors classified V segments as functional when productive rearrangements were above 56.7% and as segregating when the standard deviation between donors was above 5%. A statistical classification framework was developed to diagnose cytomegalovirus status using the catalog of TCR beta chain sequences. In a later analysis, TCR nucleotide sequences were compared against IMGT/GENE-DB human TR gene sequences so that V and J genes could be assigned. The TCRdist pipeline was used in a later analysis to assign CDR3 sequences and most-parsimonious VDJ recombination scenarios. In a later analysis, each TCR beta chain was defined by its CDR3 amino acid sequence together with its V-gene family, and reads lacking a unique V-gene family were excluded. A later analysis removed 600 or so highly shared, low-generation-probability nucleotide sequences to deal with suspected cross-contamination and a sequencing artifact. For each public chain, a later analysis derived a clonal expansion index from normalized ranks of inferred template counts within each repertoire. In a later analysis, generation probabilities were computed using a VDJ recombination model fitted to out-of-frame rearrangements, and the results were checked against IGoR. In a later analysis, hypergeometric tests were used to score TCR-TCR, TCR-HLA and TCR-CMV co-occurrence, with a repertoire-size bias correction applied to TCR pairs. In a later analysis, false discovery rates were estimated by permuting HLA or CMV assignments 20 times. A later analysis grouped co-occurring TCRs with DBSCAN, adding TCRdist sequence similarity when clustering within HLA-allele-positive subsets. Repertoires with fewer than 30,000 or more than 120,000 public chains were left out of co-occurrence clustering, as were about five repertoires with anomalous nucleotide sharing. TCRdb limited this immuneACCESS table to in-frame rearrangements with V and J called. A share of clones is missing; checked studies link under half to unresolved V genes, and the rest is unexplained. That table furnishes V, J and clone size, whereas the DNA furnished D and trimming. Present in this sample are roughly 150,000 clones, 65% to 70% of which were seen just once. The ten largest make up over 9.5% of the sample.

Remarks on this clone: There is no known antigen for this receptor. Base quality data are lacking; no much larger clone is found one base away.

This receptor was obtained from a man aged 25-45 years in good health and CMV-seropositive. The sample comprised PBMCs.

The CDR3 has the sequence CASSLSPKPSGEPYEQYF. The base sequence is TGTGCCAGCAGTTTATCCCCCAAGCCTAGCGGAGAGCCGTACGAGCAGTACTTC. The rearrangement joined TRBV28 to TRBJ2-7; 7 central bases correspond to TRBD2. Including cysteine and phenylalanine, the CDR3 has 18 amino acids. This entry keeps only the CDR3 DNA: 54 bases, framed from base 1. Germline trimming: 1 base from V, 4 bases from J; junction bases outside gene matches: 16. The germline V gene provides CDR1 MDHEN and CDR2 SYDVKM. Reference TRBV28 and TRBJ2-7 proteins supply the regions before and after the CDR3; the full variable domain is: DVKVTQSSRYLVKRTGEKVFLECVQDMDHENMFWYRQDPGLGLRLIYFSYDVKMKEKGDIPEGYSVSREKKERFSLILESASTNQTSMYLCASSLSPKPSGEPYEQYFGPGTRLTVT.